Each of the 9 T cell receptor beta chains below was sequenced from the same sample in a study of cytomegalovirus exposure and HLA in healthy donors. 60 Vbeta and 13 Jbeta primers were used in PCR. Sequencing was performed with immunoSEQ multiplex PCR; in TCRdb, only in-frame clones are kept and a portion is missing. This sample's clone table lists around 50,000 clones. Sequencing input: PBMCs. Receptors were obtained from a woman under 40 in good health and CMV-seropositive.

The V gene is TRBV13, the J gene TRBJ1-1; the D is unclear. Trimming cost V 5 bases and J 5 bases, with 18 bases left between them. Germline V gives CDR1 PRHDT, CDR2 FYEKMQ (reference sequence). CDR3 length: 15 residues. CDR3 nucleotides: TGTGCCAGCAGCGTACCCCGAGAGGGAGGGACTGAAGCTTTCTTT. Residues: CASSVPREGGTEAFF.

The chain couples TRBV5-1 to TRBJ1-1, with D unresolved. The ends were cut back, 0 bases at V and 1 base at J, with 10 bases in the middle. In germline, CDR1 is SGHRS, CDR2 YFSETQ. The CDR3 length is 15 residues. In DNA, the CDR3 is TGCGCCAGCAGCTTGGCAGGCGAACCGAACACTGAAGCTTTCTTT. It specifies CASSLAGEPNTEAFF. Full variable domain (outside the CDR3, taken from reference TRBV5-1 and TRBJ1-1): KAGVTQTPRYLIKTRGQQVTLSCSPISGHRSVSWYQQTPGQGLQFLFEYFSETQRNKGNFPGRFSGRQFSNSRSEMNVSTLELGDSALYLCASSLAGEPNTEAFFGQGTRLTVV.

The gene calls are TRBV6-6 and TRBJ2-7; TRBD2 might be the D (5 bases). Per germline, CDR1 MNHNY and CDR2 SVGAGI (reference sequence). The CDR3 has 15 residues. Trimming removed 0 bases at V and 2 bases at J, with 11 bases between. The CDR3 is CASSYSRALAYEQYF. CDR3 nucleotides: TGTGCCAGCAGTTACTCGAGGGCCCTCGCCTACGAGCAGTACTTC.

The CDR3 DNA reads as TGTGCCAGCAGCTTAGGGTGGCAGGAAGGGAGGGATGGCTACACCTTC. This translates into CASSLGWQEGRDGYTF. The V and J genes are TRBV7-9 and TRBJ1-2; D gene uncertain. This CDR3 spans 16 amino acids. V gave up 1 base and J gave up 6 bases, with 18 bases separating them. Germline V gene sequence: CDR1 SEHNR, CDR2 FQNEAQ (reference sequence).

The chain recombines TRBV4-2 with TRBJ2-3; 9 bases fit TRBD2. Germline lookup yields CDR1 LGHNA and CDR2 YNFKEQ. This CDR3 is built from 15 residues. Losses at the gene ends were 5 bases for V and 2 bases for J; bases not matched to a gene: 5. The chain's CDR3 is CASSVASGNTDTQYF. In DNA form, the CDR3 reads TGTGCCAGCAGCGTGGCTAGCGGGAACACAGATACGCAGTATTTT.

The DNA of the CDR3 is TGTGCCAGCAGCCCACTACCCTCTGGCCGGAGCTCCTACGAGCAGTACTTC. The encoded protein is CASSPLPSGRSSYEQYF. The gene calls are TRBV13 and TRBJ2-7; D call uncertain. Germline V gives CDR1 PRHDT, CDR2 FYEKMQ (reference sequence). V lost 5 bases, J lost 0 bases, and 20 bases lay in between. The CDR3 consists of 17 residues.

This chain joins TRBV9 and TRBJ2-5, with 8 bases lining up with TRBD2. The CDR3 is 15 amino acids. The germline CDR1 and CDR2 sequences are SGDLS and YYNGEE. Unmatched junction bases numbered 9, after V lost 4 bases and J lost 4 bases. This chain's CDR3 is CASSPGPGGGETQYF. In DNA form, the CDR3 reads TGTGCCAGCAGCCCGGGCCCGGGGGGGGGAGAGACCCAGTACTTC. Full variable domain (rest looked up from reference TRBV9 and TRBJ2-5): DSGVTQTPKHLITATGQRVTLRCSPRSGDLSVYWYQQSLDQGLQFLIQYYNGEERAKGNILERFSAQQFPDLHSELNLSSLELGDSALYFCASSPGPGGGETQYFGPGTRLLVL.

This rearrangement joins TRBV11-2 to TRBJ1-1; D might be TRBD1 (6 bases). The CDR3 loop spans 14 amino acids. Trimming removed 5 bases at V and 10 bases at J, with 20 bases between. Germline loops: CDR1 SGHAT, CDR2 FQNNGV. For the CDR3, the DNA is TGTGCCAGCAGCACCGGTAGAAGGGACACGGTAGCTTTCTTT. Its translation is CASSTGRRDTVAFF.

The V and J genes are TRBV5-1 and TRBJ2-3; 7 bases align to TRBD2. The CDR3 is 17 residues long. Germline-derived CDR1 and CDR2 are SGHRS and YFSETQ. J was trimmed by 0 bases and V by 4 bases; bases with no gene match: 11. The CDR3 protein is CASSRSREAQSTDTQYF. The CDR3 nucleotides read TGCGCCAGCAGCCGTTCACGGGAGGCCCAGAGCACAGATACGCAGTATTTT.